The text below deals with one TCR beta chain. Its antigen is currently not known. No base quality values were provided; no much bigger clone lies one nucleotide off. Genomic DNA was isolated from the sorted cells so that the TCRbeta CDR3 region could be sequenced. TCRbeta CDR3 regions were sequenced using the immunoSEQ Assay. The table was pulled from immuneACCESS by TCRdb, which kept in-frame rearrangements only. Such tables lose some clones; where checked, under half of the loss comes from unresolved V genes, and the rest has no known cause. This sample comprises around 150,000 clones, around 93% of them detected only once. The top ten hold more than 1% of the sample. This entry belongs to a study of OX40 agonist ivuxolimab in advanced cancers. In terms of the full investigation: Ivuxolimab, which targeted the costimulatory receptor OX40 (CD134), was an agonistic, fully human IgG2 monoclonal antibody. Intravenous ivuxolimab was administered to patients every 2 weeks at six dose levels: 0.01, 0.1, 0.3, 1.5, 3 and 10 mg/kg. Of the 52 patients in dose escalation, about 19 had hepatocellular carcinoma, about 15 had melanoma, 9 had renal cell carcinoma and 9 had head and neck cancer. The dose-escalation cohort was approximately 83% male with a mean age of about 65 years, ranging from roughly 23 to 90. Patients were allowed to have had prior anti-PD-1, anti-PD-L1 or anti-CTLA-4 therapy, and approximately 40% of the dose-escalation patients had previously received checkpoint inhibitors. Partial responses were achieved by three dose-escalation patients, of whom one had hepatocellular carcinoma and two had cutaneous melanoma. The purpose of peripheral TCRbeta sequencing was to test whether ivuxolimab changed TCR sequence diversity and led to clonal T-cell expansion. The monotherapy dose-escalation portion (N = 52 patients) of the phase I ivuxolimab trial is reported in the paper. The paper as a whole reports these results and caveats: In partial responders in the 0.1-3.0 mg/kg groups, normalized peripheral clonal expansion was found to be among the lowest, especially among CD8+ T cells. Antigen specificity was not determined for the clonally expanded peripheral T cells. Low levels of normalized T-cell clonal expansion were also seen in some patients who did not respond. Clonal expansion of both CD4+ and CD8+ blood T cells was observed from baseline to week 6 at doses 0.1 to 3.0 mg/kg. On average, CD8+ T cells showed more expanded clones than CD4+ T cells after ivuxolimab.

V loses 6 bases of germline sequence and J loses 0 bases, and the interval between the two ends is 11 bases. The CDR3 contains 13 residues, cysteine and phenylalanine counted. CDR3 DNA only is kept here, 39 bases in frame from base 1. Via the germline V gene, CDR1 is SQVTM and CDR2 ANQGSEA. The trial excluded patients who had a history of autoimmune disease or were on systemic immunosuppression. Peripheral blood for TCR sequencing was drawn from every dose cohort at baseline, at cycle 4 day 1 and at cycle 7 day 1. Samples came from an open-label, multicenter, first-in-human phase I dose-escalation trial of ivuxolimab. The trial enrolled adults with locally advanced or metastatic head and neck squamous cell, hepatocellular, melanoma or renal cell carcinoma. Before TCR sequencing, CD4+ T cells and CD8+ T cells were sorted from peripheral blood as separate populations.

This receptor was identified in an adult with an advanced solid tumor such as melanoma, head and neck, liver or kidney cancer. The material sequenced was CD4+ or CD8+ T cells sorted from blood, taken in a trial of the OX40 agonist ivuxolimab. The V and J segments used are TRBV29-1 and TRBJ1-1, with no confident D gene call. The sequenced DNA: TGCAGCGTAATGACAAATCTGAACACTGAAGCTTTCTTT. Its protein is CSVMTNLNTEAFF. Extended through the reference TRBV29-1 and TRBJ1-1 proteins, this CDR3 yields the full variable domain: SAVISQKPSRDICQRGTSLTIQCQVDSQVTMMFWYRQQPGQSLTLIATANQGSEATYESGFVIDKFPISRPNLTFSTLTVSNMSPEDSSIYLCSVMTNLNTEAFFGQGTRLTVV.